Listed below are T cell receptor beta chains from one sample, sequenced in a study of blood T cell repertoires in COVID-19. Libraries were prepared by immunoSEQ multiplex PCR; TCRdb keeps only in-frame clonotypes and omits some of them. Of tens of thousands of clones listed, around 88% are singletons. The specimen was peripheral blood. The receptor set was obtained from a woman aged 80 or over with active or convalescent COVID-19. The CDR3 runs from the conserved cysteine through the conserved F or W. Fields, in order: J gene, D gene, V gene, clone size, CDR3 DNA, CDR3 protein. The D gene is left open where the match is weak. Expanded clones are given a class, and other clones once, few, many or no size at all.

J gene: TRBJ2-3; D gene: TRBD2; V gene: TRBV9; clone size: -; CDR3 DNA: TGTGCCAGCAGCGCCCTAGCGGGAGTACGAGATACGCAGTATTTT; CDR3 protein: CASSALAGVRDTQYF
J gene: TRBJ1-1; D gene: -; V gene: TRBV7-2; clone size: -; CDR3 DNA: TGTGCCAGCAGCTTACAGGGCGGGAACACTGAAGCTTTCTTT; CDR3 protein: CASSLQGGNTEAFF
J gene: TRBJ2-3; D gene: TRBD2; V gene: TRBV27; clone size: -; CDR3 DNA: TGTGCCAGCAGTTTAACTAGCGGGAGGTTCCGCACAGATACGCAGTATTTT; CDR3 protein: CASSLTSGRFRTDTQYF
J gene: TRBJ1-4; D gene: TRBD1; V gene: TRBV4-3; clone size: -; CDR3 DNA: TGCGCCAGCAGCCAAAACAGGGGAATAACTAATGAAAAACTGTTTTTT; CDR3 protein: CASSQNRGITNEKLFF
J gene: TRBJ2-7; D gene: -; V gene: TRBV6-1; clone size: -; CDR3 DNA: TGTGCCAGCAGTGAAGCAAGAGGGCATACCCGGACCTACGAGCAGTACTTC; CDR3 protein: CASSEARGHTRTYEQYF
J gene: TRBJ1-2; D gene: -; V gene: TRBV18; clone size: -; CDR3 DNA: TGTGCCAGCTCACCAACAGGGAAGGGGTATGGCTACACCTTC; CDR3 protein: CASSPTGKGYGYTF
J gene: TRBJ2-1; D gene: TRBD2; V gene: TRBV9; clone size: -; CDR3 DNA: TGTGCCAGCAGCCCTCAAGCGGGGGTCTACAATGAGCAGTTCTTC; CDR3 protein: CASSPQAGVYNEQFF
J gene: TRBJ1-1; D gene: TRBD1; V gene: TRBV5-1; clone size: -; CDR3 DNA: TGCGCCAGCAGAAGCCAGGGGGCAGTCACTGAAGCTTTCTTT; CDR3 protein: CASRSQGAVTEAFF
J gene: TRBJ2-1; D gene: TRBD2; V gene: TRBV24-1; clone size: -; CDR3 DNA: TGTGCCACCAGTGACTACGGACTAGCGGGTTACAATGAGCAGTTCTTC; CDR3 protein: CATSDYGLAGYNEQFF
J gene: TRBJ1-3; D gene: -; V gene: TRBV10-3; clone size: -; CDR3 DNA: TGTGCCATCAGTGAGTGGGCAGGGCCCTCTGGAAACACCATATATTTT; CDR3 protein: CAISEWAGPSGNTIYF
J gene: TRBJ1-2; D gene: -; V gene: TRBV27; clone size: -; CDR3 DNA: TGTGCCAGCAGTTTGTCAGCGCGACAGGCTTATGGCTACACCTTC; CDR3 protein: CASSLSARQAYGYTF
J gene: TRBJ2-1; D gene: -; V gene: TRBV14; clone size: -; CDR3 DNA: TGTGCCAGCAGCACGGTAGCCTACAATGAGCAGTTCTTC; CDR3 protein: CASSTVAYNEQFF
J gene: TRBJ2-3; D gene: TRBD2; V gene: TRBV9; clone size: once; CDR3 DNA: TGTGCCAGCAGCAGGACTAGCGGGGGCACAGATACGCAGTATTTT; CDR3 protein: CASSRTSGGTDTQYF
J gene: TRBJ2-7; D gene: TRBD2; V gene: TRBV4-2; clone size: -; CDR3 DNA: TGTGCCAGCAGCCCGGGACTAGCAAGGTACGAGCAGTACTTC; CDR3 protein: CASSPGLARYEQYF
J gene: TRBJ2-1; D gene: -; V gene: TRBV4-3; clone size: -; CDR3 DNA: TGCGCCAGCAGCCAAGGGACAAACTACAATGAGCAGTTCTTC; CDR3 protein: CASSQGTNYNEQFF
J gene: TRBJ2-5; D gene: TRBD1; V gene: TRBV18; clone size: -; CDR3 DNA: TGTGCCAGCTCAGGGCAGACAGGGAGCCAAGAGACCCAGTACTTC; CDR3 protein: CASSGQTGSQETQYF
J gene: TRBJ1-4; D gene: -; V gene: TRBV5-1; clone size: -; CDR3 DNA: TGCGCCAGCAGCGGGCCGACTAATGAAAAACTGTTTTTT; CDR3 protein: CASSGPTNEKLFF
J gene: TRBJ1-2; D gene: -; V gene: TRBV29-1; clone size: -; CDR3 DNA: TGCAGCGTAGGCGATCCGGACGGGGAGAGGTATGGCTACACCTTC; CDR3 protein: CSVGDPDGERYGYTF
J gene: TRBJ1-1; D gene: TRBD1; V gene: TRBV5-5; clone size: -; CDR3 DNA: TGTGCCAGCAGCTTGTGGGCGGACAGGACGAACACTGAAGCTTTCTTT; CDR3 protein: CASSLWADRTNTEAFF
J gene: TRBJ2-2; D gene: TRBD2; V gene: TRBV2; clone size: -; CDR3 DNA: TGTGCCAGCATCGCCGCCTTTGGGGGGGCCGGGGAGCTGTTTTTT; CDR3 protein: CASIAAFGGAGELFF
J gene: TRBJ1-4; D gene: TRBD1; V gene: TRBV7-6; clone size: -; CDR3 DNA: TGTGCCAGCAGCTCGACAGGGTCTTATCGTGAAAAACTGTTTTTT; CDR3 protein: CASSSTGSYREKLFF
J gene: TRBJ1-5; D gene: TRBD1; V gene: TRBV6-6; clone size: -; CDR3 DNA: TGTGCCAGCAGTCGGGACAGGGTTAAGGGACAGCCCCAGCATTTT; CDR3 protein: CASSRDRVKGQPQHF
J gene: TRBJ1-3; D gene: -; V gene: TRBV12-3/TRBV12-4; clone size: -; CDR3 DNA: TGTGCCAGCAGTTACAGGGCTGGAAACACCATATATTTT; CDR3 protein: CASSYRAGNTIYF
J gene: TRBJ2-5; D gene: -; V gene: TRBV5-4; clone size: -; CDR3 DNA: TGTGCCAGCACTCCCGGCGGCAGGGAAGAGACCCAGTACTTC; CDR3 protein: CASTPGGREETQYF
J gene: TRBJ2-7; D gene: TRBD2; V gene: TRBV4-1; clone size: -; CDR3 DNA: TGCGCCAGCAGCCAAGATCACGGGGGGGGCGAGCAGTACTTC; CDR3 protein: CASSQDHGGGEQYF
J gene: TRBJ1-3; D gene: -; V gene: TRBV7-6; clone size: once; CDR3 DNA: TGTGCCAGCAGCTTACAGGGCTCCTTCAACTCTGGAAACACCATATATTTT; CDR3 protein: CASSLQGSFNSGNTIYF
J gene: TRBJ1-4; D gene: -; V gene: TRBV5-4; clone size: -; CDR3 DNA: TGTGCCAGCAGCCGGGGGGGAGTTTTACAGGGAAAACTGTTTTTT; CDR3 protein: CASSRGGVLQGKLFF
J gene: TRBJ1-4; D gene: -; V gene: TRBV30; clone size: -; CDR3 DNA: TGTGCCTTTGGGGCGGCCGCAACTAATGAAAAACTGTTTTTT; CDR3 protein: CAFGAAATNEKLFF
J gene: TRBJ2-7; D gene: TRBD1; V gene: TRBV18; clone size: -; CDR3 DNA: TGTGCCAGCTCACCACGACAGGGGACCTACGAGCAGTACTTC; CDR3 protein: CASSPRQGTYEQYF
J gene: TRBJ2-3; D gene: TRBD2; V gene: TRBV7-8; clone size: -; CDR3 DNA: TGTGCCAGCACCACCTTCTTTAGCGGGCGTCGCACAGATACGCAGTATTTT; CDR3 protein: CASTTFFSGRRTDTQYF
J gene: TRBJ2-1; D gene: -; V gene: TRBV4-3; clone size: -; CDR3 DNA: TGCGCCAGCAGCCATCGGGCTGCGGGCTCCTACAATGAGCAGTTCTTC; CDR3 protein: CASSHRAAGSYNEQFF
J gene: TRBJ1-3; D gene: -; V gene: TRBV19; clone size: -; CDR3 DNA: TGTGCCAGTTTTCCTACTGTAGTTGGGAGCTCTGGAAACACCATATATTTT; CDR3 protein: CASFPTVVGSSGNTIYF
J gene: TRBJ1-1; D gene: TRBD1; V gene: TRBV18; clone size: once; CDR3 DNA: TGTGCCAGCTCATTGACAGGGGGGAACACTGAAGCTTTCTTT; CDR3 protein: CASSLTGGNTEAFF
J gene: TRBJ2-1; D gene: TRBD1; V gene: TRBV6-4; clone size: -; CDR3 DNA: TGTGCCAGCCACGATTTGACAGGGTCGCGTGAGCAGTTCTTC; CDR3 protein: CASHDLTGSREQFF
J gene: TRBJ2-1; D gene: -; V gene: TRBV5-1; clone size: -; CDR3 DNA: TGCGCCAGCAGCTCAGGGGCTAGCTCCTACAATGAGCAGTTCTTC; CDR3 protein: CASSSGASSYNEQFF
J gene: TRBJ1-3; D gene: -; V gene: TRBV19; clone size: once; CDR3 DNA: TGTGCCAGTAGTATTAGTGCCGTCTCTGGAAACACCATATATTTT; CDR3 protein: CASSISAVSGNTIYF
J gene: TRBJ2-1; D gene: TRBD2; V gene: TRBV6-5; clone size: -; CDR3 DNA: TGTGCCAGCTCTCGGGGGACTAGCGGGGTTGTTGAGCAGTTCTTC; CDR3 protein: CASSRGTSGVVEQFF
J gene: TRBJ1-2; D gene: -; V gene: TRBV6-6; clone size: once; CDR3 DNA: TGTGCCAGCAGCCTTGACAGGCTAGAGGGCTACACCTTC; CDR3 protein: CASSLDRLEGYTF
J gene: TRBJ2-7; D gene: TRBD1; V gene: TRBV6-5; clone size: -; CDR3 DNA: TGTGCCAGCAGCTACAGGGGCTTAACCTACGAGCAGTACTTC; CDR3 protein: CASSYRGLTYEQYF
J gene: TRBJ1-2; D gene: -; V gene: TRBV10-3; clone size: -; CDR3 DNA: TGTGCCATCACCCCCTCAGGGATTGGCTACACCTTC; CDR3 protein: CAITPSGIGYTF
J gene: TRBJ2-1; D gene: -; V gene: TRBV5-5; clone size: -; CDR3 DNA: TGTGCCAGCAGCTTGCAATCCATGGCCAATGAGCAGTTCTTC; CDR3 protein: CASSLQSMANEQFF